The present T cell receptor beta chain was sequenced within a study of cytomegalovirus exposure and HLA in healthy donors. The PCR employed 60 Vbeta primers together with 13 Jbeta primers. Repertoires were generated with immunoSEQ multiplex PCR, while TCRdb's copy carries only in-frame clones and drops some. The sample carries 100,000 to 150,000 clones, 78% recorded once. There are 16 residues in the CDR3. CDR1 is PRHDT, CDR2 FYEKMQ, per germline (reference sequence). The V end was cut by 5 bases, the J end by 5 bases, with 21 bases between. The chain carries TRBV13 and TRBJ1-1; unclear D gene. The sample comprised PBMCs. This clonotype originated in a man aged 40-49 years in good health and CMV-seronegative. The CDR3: CASSPPSAQRWTEAFF. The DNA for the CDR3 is TGTGCCAGCAGCCCCCCCTCGGCCCAGAGGTGGACTGAAGCTTTCTTT. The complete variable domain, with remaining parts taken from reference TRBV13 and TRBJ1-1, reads AAGVIQSPRHLIKEKRETATLKCYPIPRHDTVYWYQQGPGQDPQFLISFYEKMQSDKGSIPDRFSAQQFSDYHSELNMSSLELGDSALYFCASSPPSAQRWTEAFFGQGTRLTVV.